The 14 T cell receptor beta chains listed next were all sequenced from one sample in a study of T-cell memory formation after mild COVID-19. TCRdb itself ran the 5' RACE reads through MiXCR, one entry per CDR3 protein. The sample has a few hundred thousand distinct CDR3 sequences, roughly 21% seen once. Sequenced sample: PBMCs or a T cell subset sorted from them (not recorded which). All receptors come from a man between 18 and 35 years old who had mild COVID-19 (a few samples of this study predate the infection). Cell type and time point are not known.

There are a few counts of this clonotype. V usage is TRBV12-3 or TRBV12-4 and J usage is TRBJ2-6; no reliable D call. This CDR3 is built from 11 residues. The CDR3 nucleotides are TGTGCGAGCTCTGGGGCCAACGTCCTGACTTTC. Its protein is CASSGANVLTF.

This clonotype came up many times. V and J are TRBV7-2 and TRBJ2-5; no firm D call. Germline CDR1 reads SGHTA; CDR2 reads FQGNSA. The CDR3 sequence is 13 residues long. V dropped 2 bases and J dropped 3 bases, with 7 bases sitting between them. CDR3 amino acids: CASSLSWEETQYF. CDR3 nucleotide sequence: TGTGCCAGCAGCTTAAGTTGGGAAGAGACCCAGTACTTC.

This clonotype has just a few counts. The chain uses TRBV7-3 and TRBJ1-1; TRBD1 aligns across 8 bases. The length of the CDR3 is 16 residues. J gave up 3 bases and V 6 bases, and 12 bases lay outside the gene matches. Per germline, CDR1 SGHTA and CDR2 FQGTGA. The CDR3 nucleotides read TGTGCCAGCAGAACCTATACAGGGGGTGGGGACACTGAAGCTTTCTTT. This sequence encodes CASRTYTGGGDTEAFF.

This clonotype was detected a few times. The CDR3 DNA reads as TGCAGTGCTAGAGATCGTCGGACAGTTGGTTACACCTTC. Protein: CSARDRRTVGYTF. The rearrangement joins TRBV20-1 to TRBJ1-2, with D tentatively TRBD1 (6 bases). The CDR3 consists of 13 residues. Between the trimmed V and J ends, which lost 0 bases and 11 bases, there was a span of 16 bases. Germline CDR1 and CDR2: DFQATT and SNEGSKA (reference sequence).

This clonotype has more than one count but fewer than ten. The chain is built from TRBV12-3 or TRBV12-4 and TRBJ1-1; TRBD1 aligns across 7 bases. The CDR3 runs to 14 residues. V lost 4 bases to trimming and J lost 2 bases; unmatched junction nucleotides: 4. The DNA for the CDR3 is TGTGCCAGCAGTTCGACAGGGCGTAACACTGAAGCTTTCTTT. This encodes CASSSTGRNTEAFF.

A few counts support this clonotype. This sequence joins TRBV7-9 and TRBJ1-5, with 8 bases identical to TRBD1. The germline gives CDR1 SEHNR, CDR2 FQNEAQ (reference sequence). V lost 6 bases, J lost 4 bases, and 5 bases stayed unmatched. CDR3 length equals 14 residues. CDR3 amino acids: CASSHDRGNQPQHF. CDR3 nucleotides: TGTGCCAGCAGTCACGACAGGGGAAATCAGCCCCAGCATTTT. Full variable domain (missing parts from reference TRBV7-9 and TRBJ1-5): DTGVSQNPRHKITKRGQNVTFRCDPISEHNRLYWYRQTLGQGPEFLTYFQNEAQLEKSRLLSDRFSAERPKGSFSTLEIQRTEQGDSAMYLCASSHDRGNQPQHFGDGTRLSIL.

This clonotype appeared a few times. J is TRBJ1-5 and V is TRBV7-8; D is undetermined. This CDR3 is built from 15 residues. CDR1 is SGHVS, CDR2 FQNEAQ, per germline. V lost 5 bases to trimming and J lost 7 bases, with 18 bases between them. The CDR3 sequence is CASSQLTGPSQPQHF. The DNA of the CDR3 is TGTGCCAGCAGCCAACTGACTGGACCTTCGCAGCCCCAGCATTTT.

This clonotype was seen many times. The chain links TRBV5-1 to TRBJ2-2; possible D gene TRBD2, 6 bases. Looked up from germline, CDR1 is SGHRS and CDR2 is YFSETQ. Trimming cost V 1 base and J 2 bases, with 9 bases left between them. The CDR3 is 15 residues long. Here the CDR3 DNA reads TGCGCCAGCAGCTTGCCCGGGGGTAACACCGGGGAGCTGTTTTTT. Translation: CASSLPGGNTGELFF. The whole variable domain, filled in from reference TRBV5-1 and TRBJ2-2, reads KAGVTQTPRYLIKTRGQQVTLSCSPISGHRSVSWYQQTPGQGLQFLFEYFSETQRNKGNFPGRFSGRQFSNSRSEMNVSTLELGDSALYLCASSLPGGNTGELFFGEGSRLTVL.

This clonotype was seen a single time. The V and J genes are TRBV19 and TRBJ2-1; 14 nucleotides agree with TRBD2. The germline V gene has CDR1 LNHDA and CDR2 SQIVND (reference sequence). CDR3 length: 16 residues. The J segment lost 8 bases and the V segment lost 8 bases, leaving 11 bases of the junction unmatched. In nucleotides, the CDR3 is TGTGCCAGTTTGTTGCCGGGACTAGCGGGGGAAGATGAGCAGTTCTTC. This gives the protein CASLLPGLAGEDEQFF. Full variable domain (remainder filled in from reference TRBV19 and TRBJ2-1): DGGITQSPKYLFRKEGQNVTLSCEQNLNHDAMYWYRQDPGQGLRLIYYSQIVNDFQKGDIAEGYSVSREKKESFPLTVTSAQKNPTAFYLCASLLPGLAGEDEQFFGPGTRLTVL.

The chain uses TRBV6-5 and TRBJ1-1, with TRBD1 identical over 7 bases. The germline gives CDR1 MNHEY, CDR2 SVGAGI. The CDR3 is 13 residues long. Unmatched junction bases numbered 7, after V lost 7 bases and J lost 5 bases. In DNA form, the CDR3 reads TGTGCCAGCATTCAAGGGGGCGGAACTGAAGCTTTCTTT. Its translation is CASIQGGGTEAFF.

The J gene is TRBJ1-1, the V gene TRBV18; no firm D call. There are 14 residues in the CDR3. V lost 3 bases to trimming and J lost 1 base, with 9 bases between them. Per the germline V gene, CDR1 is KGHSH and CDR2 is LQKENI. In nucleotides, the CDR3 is TGTGCCAGCTCACCTAGGCCAGAGAACACTGAAGCTTTCTTT. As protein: CASSPRPENTEAFF.

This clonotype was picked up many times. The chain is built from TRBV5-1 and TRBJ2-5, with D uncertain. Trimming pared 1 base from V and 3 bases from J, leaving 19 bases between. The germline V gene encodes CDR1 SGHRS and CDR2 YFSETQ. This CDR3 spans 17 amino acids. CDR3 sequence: CASSLNPGPRREETQYF. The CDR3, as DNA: TGCGCCAGCAGCTTGAATCCGGGTCCCCGTCGGGAAGAGACCCAGTACTTC.

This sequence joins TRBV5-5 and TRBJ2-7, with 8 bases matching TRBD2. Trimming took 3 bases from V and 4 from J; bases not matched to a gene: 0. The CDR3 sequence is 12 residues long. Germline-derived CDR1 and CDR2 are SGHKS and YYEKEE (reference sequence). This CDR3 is CASSSGGYEQYF. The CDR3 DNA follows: TGTGCCAGCAGCTCGGGAGGGTACGAGCAGTACTTC.

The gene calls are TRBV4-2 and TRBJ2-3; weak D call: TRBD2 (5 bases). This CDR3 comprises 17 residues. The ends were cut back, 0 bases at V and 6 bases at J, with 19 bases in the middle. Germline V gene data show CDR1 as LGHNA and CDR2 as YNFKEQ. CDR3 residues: CASSQDGGPNPVDTQYF. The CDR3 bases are TGTGCCAGCAGCCAAGATGGAGGACCCAACCCTGTGGATACGCAGTATTTT.